Each of the 5 T cell receptor beta chains below was sequenced from the same sample in a study of identifying expanded T cells in peripheral blood. Clones were sequenced by immunoSEQ multiplex PCR, and TCRdb holds only the in-frame ones, with some missing. Of some 91,000 clones in the sample, 88% were seen once. The sample consisted of blood. Every receptor here comes from a person between 18 and 75 years old in good health.

V is TRBV25-1 and J is TRBJ2-7, with D possibly being TRBD1 (5 bases). Trimming took off 5 bases at V and 2 bases at J, with 13 bases between the two ends. Looked up from germline, CDR1 is MGHDK and CDR2 is SYGVNS. The CDR3 loop spans 14 amino acids. The CDR3 DNA follows: TGTGCCAGCAGTCTCCCCGACAGTCCCTACGAGCAGTACTTC. It is translated as CASSLPDSPYEQYF.

This chain links TRBV5-4 with TRBJ2-7; no firm D call. The CDR3 consists of 17 residues. Deletions cut 0 bases from V and 3 bases from J, with 19 bases between. Germline CDR1 and CDR2: SGHNT and YYREEE (reference sequence). The CDR3 here is CASSLASISDLGYEQYF. The CDR3 nucleotides are TGTGCCAGCAGCTTGGCTTCGATCTCGGACCTGGGCTACGAGCAGTACTTC. The complete variable domain, with remaining parts taken from reference TRBV5-4 and TRBJ2-7, reads ETGVTQSPTHLIKTRGQQVTLRCSSQSGHNTVSWYQQALGQGPQFIFQYYREEENGRGNFPPRFSGLQFPNYSSELNVNALELDDSALYLCASSLASISDLGYEQYFGPGTRLTVT.

The chain couples TRBV7-3 to TRBJ1-4; tentative D call: TRBD1 (5 bases). CDR3 size: 14 residues. Germline V gives CDR1 SGHTA, CDR2 FQGTGA. With 7 bases removed from V and 1 base from J, the gap between germline ends came to 10 bases. CDR3 in DNA: TGTGCCAGCACCCGGGGGGTAACTAATGAAAAACTGTTTTTT. It specifies CASTRGVTNEKLFF.

The genes are TRBV11-2 and TRBJ1-2; no clear D gene. The V gene's germline CDR1 is SGHAT and CDR2 FQNNGV. The CDR3 has 14 residues. The V end was cut by 0 bases, the J end by 3 bases, with 8 bases between. CDR3 in DNA: TGTGCCAGCAGCTTAGACTACACTGACTATGGCTACACCTTC. Translation: CASSLDYTDYGYTF. The full variable domain, in which reference TRBV11-2 and TRBJ1-2 provide the parts outside the CDR3, is EAGVAQSPRYKIIEKRQSVAFWCNPISGHATLYWYQQILGQGPKLLIQFQNNGVVDDSQLPKDRFSAERLKGVDSTLKIQPAKLEDSAVYLCASSLDYTDYGYTFGSGTRLTVV.

The chain combines TRBV25-1 with TRBJ1-1, with D unresolved. This CDR3 has 13 amino acids. V gave up 8 bases and J gave up 2 bases, with 12 bases separating them. Germline CDR1 and CDR2: MGHDK and SYGVNS. CDR3 coding DNA: TGTGCCAGCGGTAGAGGAGCTAACACTGAAGCTTTCTTT. Translation gives CASGRGANTEAFF.